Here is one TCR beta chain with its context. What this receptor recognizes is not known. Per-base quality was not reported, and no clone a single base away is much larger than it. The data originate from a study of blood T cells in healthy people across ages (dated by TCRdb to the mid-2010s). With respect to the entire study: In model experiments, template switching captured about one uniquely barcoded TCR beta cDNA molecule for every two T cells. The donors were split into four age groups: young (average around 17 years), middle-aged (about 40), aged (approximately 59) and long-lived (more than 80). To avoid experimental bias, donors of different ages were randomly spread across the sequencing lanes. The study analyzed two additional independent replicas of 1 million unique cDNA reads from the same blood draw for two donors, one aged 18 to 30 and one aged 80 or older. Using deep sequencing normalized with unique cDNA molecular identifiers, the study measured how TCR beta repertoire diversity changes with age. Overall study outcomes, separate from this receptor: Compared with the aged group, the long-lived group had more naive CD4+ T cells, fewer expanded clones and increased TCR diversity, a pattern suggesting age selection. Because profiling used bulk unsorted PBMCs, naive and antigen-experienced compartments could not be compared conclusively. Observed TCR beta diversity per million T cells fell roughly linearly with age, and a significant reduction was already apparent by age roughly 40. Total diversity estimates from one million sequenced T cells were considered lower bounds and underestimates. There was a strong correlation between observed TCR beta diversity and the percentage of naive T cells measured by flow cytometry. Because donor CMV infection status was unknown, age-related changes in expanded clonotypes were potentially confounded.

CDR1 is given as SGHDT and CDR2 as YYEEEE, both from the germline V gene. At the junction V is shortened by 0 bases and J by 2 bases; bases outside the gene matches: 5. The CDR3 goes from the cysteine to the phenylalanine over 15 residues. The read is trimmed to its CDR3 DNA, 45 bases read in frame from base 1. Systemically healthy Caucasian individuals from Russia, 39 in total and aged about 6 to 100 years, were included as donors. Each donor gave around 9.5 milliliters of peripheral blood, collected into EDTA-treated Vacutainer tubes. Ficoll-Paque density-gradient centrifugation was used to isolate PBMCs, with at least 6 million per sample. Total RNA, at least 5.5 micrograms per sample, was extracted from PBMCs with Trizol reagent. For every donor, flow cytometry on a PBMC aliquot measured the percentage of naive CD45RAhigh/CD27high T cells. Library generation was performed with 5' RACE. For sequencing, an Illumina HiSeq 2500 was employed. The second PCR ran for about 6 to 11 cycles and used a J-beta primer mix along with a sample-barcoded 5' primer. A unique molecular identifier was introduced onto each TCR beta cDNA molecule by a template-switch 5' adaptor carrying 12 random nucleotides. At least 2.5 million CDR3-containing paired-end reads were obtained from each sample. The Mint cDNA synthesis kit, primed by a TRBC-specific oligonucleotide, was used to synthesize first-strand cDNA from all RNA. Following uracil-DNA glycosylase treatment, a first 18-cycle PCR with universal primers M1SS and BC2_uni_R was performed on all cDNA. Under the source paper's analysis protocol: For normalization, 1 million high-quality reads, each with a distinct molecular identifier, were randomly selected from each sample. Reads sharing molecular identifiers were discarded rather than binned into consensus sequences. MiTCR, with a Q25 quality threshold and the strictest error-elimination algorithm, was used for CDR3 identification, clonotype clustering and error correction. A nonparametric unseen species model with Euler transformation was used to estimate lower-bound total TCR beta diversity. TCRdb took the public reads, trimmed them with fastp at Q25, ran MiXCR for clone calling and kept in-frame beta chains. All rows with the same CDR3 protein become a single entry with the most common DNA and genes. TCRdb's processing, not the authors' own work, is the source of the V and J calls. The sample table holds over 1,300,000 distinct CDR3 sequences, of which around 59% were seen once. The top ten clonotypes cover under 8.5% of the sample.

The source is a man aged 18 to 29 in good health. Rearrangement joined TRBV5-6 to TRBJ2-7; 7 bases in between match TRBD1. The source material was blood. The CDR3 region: CASSLDGQEAYEQYF. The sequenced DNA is TGTGCCAGCAGCTTGGACGGACAGGAGGCCTACGAGCAGTACTTC.